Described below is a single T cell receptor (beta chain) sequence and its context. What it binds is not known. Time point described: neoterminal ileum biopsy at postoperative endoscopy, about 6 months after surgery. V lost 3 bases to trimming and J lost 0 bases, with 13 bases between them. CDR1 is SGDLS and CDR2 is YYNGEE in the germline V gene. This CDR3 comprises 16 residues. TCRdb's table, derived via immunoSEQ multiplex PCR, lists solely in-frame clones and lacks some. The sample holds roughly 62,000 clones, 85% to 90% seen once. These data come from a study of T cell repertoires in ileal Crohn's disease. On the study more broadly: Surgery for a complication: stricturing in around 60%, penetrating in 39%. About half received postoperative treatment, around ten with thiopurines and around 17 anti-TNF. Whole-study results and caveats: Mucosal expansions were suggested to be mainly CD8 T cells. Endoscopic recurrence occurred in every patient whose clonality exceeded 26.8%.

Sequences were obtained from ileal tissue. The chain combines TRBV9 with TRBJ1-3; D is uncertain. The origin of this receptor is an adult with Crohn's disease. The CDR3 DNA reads TGTGCCAGCAGCGCCAATACGGGGTACTCTGGAAACACCATATATTTT. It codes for CASSANTGYSGNTIYF. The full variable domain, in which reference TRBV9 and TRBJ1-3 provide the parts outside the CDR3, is DSGVTQTPKHLITATGQRVTLRCSPRSGDLSVYWYQQSLDQGLQFLIQYYNGEERAKGNILERFSAQQFPDLHSELNLSSLELGDSALYFCASSANTGYSGNTIYFGEGSWLTVV.